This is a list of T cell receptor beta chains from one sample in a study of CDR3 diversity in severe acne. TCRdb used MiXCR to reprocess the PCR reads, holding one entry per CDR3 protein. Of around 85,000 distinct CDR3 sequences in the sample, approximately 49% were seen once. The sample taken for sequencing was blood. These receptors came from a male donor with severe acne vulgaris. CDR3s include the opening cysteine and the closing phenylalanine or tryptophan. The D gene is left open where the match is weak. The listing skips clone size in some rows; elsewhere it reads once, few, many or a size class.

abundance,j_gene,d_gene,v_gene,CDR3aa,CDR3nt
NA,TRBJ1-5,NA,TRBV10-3,CASRPQGLRNQPQHF,TGTGCCAGCAGACCTCAGGGGTTACGGAATCAGCCCCAGCATTTT
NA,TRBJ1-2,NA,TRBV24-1,CATRGPGHTNYGYTF,TGTGCCACCAGGGGACCGGGACACACCAACTATGGCTACACCTTC
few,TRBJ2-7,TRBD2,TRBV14,CASSQDLRTSGIYEQYF,TGTGCCAGCAGCCAAGATCTTAGGACTAGCGGGATCTACGAGCAGTACTTC
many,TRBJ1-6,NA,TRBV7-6,CASSLGDSYNSPLHF,TGTGCCAGCAGCTTAGGGGATTCCTATAATTCACCCCTCCACTTT
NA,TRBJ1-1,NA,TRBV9,CASSVVGHLNTEAFF,TGTGCCAGCAGCGTGGTAGGACACTTGAACACTGAAGCTTTCTTT
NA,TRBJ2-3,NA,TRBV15,CATSSLGRSTDTQYF,TGTGCCACCAGCAGCTTAGGGCGGAGCACAGATACGCAGTATTTT
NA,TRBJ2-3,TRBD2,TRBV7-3,CASSSGGLAGGHTQYF,TGTGCCAGCAGCTCGGGTGGCCTAGCGGGAGGGCATACGCAGTATTTT
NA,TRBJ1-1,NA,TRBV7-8,CASSLFARNTEAFF,TGTGCCAGCAGTTTATTTGCAAGGAACACTGAAGCTTTCTTT
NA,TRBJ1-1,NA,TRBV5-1,CASSLVGGGVTEASF,TGCGCCAGCAGCTTGGTTGGGGGTGGGGTCACTGAAGCTTCCTTT
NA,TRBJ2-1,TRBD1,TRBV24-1,CATSDRGTGKEGEQFF,TGTGCCACCAGTGATCGAGGGACAGGGAAGGAGGGAGAGCAGTTCTTC